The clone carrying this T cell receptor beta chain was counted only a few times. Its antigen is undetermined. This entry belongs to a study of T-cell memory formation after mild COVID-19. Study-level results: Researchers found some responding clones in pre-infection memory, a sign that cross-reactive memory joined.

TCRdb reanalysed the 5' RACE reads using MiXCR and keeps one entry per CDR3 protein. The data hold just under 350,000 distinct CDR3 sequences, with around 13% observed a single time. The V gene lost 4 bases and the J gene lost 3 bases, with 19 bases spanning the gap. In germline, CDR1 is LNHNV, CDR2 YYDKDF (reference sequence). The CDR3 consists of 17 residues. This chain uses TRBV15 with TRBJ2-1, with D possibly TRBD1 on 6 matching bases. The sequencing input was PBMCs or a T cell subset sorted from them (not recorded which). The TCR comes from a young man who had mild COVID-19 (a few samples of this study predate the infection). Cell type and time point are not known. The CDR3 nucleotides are TGTGCCACCAGCACCCCGTTGGCCAGGGGTTACTACAATGAGCAGTTCTTC. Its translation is CATSTPLARGYYNEQFF.